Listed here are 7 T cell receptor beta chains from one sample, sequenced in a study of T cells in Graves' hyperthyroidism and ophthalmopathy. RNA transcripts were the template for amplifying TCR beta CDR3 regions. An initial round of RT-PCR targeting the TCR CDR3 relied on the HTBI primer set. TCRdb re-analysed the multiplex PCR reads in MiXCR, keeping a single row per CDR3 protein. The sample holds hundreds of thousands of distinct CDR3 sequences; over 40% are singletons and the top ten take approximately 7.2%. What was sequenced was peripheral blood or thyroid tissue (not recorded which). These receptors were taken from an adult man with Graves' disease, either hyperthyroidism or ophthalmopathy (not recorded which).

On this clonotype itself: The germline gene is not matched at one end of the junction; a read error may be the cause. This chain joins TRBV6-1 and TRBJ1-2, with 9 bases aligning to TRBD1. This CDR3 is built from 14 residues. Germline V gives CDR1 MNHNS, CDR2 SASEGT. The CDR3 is CAISVEGQGYGYTF. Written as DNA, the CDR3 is TGTGCCATCAGTGTTGAGGGACAGGGCTATGGCTACACCTTC.

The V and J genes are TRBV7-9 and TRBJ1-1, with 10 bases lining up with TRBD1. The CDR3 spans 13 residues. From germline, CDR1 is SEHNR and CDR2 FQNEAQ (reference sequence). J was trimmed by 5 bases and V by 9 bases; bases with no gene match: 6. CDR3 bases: TGTGCCAGGAGACAGGGGGCGAAAACTGAAGCTTTCTTT. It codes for CARRQGAKTEAFF.

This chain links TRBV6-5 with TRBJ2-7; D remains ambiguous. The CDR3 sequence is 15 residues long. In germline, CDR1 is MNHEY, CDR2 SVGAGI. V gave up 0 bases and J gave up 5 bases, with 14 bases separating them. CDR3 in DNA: TGTGCCAGCAGTTACTCGAGAAGGGCTAGGGACGAGCAGTACTTC. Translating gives CASSYSRRARDEQYF.

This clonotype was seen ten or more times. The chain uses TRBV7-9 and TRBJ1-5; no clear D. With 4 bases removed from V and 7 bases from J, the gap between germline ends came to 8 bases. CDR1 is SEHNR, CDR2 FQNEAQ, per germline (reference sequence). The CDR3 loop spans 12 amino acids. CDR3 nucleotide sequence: TGTGCCAGCAGCTCCGACATGCAGCCCCAGCATTTT. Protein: CASSSDMQPQHF.

CDR3 residues: CASSLALTGHPDYGYTF. CDR3 nucleotides: TGTGCCAGCAGCTTAGCTTTGACCGGACACCCGGACTATGGCTACACCTTC. The chain couples TRBV11-2 to TRBJ1-2; D may be TRBD1 (5 bases). The CDR3 has 17 amino acids. Germline CDR1 and CDR2: SGHAT and FQNNGV. The ends were cut back, 1 base at V and 3 bases at J, with 18 bases in the middle.

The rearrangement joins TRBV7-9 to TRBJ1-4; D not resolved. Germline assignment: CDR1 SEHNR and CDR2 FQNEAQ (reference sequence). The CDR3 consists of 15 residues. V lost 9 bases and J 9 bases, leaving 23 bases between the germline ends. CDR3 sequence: CASSFRTEALKKLFF. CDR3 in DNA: TGTGCCAGTAGTTTCCGGACGGAGGCCTTAAAAAAACTGTTTTTT.

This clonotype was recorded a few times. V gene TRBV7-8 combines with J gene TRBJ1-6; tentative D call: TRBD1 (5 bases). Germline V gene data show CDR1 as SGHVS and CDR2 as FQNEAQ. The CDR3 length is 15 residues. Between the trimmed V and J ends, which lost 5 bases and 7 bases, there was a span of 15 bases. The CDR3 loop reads CASSQEGRYNSPLHF. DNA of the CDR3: TGTGCCAGCAGCCAAGAGGGACGGTACAATTCACCCCTCCACTTT. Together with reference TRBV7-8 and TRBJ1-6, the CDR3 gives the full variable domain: GAGVSQSPRYKVAKRGQDVALRCDPISGHVSLFWYQQALGQGPEFLTYFQNEAQLDKSGLPSDRFFAERPEGSVSTLKIQRTQQEDSAVYLCASSQEGRYNSPLHFGNGTRLTVT.